This is a list of T cell receptor beta chains from one sample in a study of CXCR4 blockade with PD-1 therapy in pancreatic cancer. TCRdb keeps only in-frame clones here, not all; method: immunoSEQ multiplex PCR. The sample records about 5,200 clones, around 50% being singletons. The sequenced material came from tumor tissue. These receptors were obtained from a human donor with pancreatic ductal adenocarcinoma. The CDR3 runs from the conserved cysteine through the conserved F or W. The D gene is left open where the match is weak. Expanded clones are given a class, and other clones once, few, many or no size at all.

>TRBJ1-1|TRBV19|NA|NA
TGTGCCAGTAGTCTCGTGGGGGATCGTAGCACTGAAGCTTTCTTT
CASSLVGDRSTEAFF
>TRBJ2-7|TRBV4-1|TRBD2|few
TGCGCCAGCAGCGCGTTGCGGGAGAGGTCCTACGAGCAGTACTTC
CASSALRERSYEQYF
>TRBJ2-1|TRBV11-3|TRBD2|NA
TGTGCCAGCAGCTTAGTCGGCGCTATCAGCGGGAGGGCCACGTACAATGAGCAGTTCTTC
CASSLVGAISGRATYNEQFF
>TRBJ1-2|TRBV18|NA|NA
TGTGCCAGCTCTACCGGGCGGGGGCACTATGGCTACACCTTC
CASSTGRGHYGYTF
>TRBJ2-5|TRBV28|TRBD2|NA
TGTGCCAGCAGTTCCTGGACTAGCGGGATACAAGAGACCCAGTACTTC
CASSSWTSGIQETQYF
>TRBJ2-5|TRBV6-8|TRBD2|NA
TGTGCCAGCAGTCTGGGACTAGCGAGAGCGGAGACCCAGTACTTC
CASSLGLARAETQYF
>TRBJ2-6|TRBV2|NA|few
TGTGCCAGCCCCGGGACACGTGGGGCCAACGTCCTGACTTTC
CASPGTRGANVLTF
>TRBJ1-3|TRBV30|TRBD1|NA
TGTGCCTGGTCCCAGACAGGGGGAAACACCATATATTTT
CAWSQTGGNTIYF
>TRBJ2-7|TRBV28|NA|few
TGTGCCAGCAGTTTCTTTGACAGAAGGGGCGAGCAGTACTTC
CASSFFDRRGEQYF
>TRBJ2-1|TRBV23-1|NA|few
TGCGCCAGCAGCAGAAGACTAGAGGACAATGAGCAGTTCTTC
CASSRRLEDNEQFF
>TRBJ2-1|TRBV6-9|TRBD1|few
TGTGCCAGCAGTTATACGGGACAGAACAATGAGCAGTTCTTC
CASSYTGQNNEQFF
>TRBJ2-7|TRBV30|TRBD1|NA
TGTGCCTGGAGCCTCGGGACAGGGAAGTACTTC
CAWSLGTGKYF
>TRBJ2-3|TRBV18|TRBD2|NA
TGTGCCAGCTCACCGGGACTAGCGGGAGTCATTAGTCATGGGACAGATACGCAGTATTTT
CASSPGLAGVISHGTDTQYF
>TRBJ1-1|TRBV6-8|NA|few
TGTGCCAGTTGGGCCTTCAGGGGAGGTACTGAAGCTTTCTTT
CASWAFRGGTEAFF
>TRBJ1-1|TRBV29-1|NA|NA
TGCAGCGTTGAAGAAAGCAGCAGGGAAGCTTTCTTT
CSVEESSREAFF
>TRBJ2-1|TRBV29-1|NA|NA
TGCAGCTCACGAGGCCGATCGACTACCAATGAGCAGTTCTTC
CSSRGRSTTNEQFF
>TRBJ2-3|TRBV11-3|NA|few
TGTGCCAGCAGCTGGGGTGAGGCGGGAAAGCTCACAGATACACAGTATTTT
CASSWGEAGKLTDTQYF
>TRBJ2-1|TRBV25-1|TRBD2|NA
TGTGCCAGCAGTGTGGCTAGCGGAAACAATGAGCAGTTCTTC
CASSVASGNNEQFF
>TRBJ1-6|TRBV19|TRBD1|NA
TGTGCCAGTAGTATAGGGGGACAGGGGAATTCACCCCTCCACTTT
CASSIGGQGNSPLHF
>TRBJ2-1|TRBV14|TRBD2|NA
TGTGCCAGCAGCCAAGGGGGACTAGCGGGGTCCAATGAGCAGTTCTTC
CASSQGGLAGSNEQFF
>TRBJ2-3|TRBV12-5|TRBD2|once
TGTGCTAGTGGTTTGGCCCGGGACTACAACCATTTT
CASGLARDYNHF
>TRBJ1-2|TRBV19|NA|NA
TGTGCCAGTAACCGGAGGGAGGCCCTCTATGGCTACACCTTC
CASNRREALYGYTF
>TRBJ2-2|TRBV15|TRBD2|few
TGTGCCACCAGCAGGCTCGCCTCTTCGCGGGGGTCCGGGGAGCTGTTTTTT
CATSRLASSRGSGELFF
>TRBJ2-7|TRBV18|NA|NA
TGTGCCAGCTCACCATCCTCGAGGGAGCAGTACTTC
CASSPSSREQYF
>TRBJ2-7|TRBV28|TRBD2|NA
TGTGCCAGCAGGGAACATAGCGGGAACTTCTACGAGCAGTACTTC
CASREHSGNFYEQYF
>TRBJ2-7|TRBV6-8|TRBD2|few
TGTGCCAGCAGTTCGCTAGCGGGTCCGGGCGAGCAGTACTTC
CASSSLAGPGEQYF
>TRBJ1-4|TRBV1|NA|few
TGCGCCAGCAGCCAAGGGACGGGGAATGAAAAACTGTTTTTT
CASSQGTGNEKLFF